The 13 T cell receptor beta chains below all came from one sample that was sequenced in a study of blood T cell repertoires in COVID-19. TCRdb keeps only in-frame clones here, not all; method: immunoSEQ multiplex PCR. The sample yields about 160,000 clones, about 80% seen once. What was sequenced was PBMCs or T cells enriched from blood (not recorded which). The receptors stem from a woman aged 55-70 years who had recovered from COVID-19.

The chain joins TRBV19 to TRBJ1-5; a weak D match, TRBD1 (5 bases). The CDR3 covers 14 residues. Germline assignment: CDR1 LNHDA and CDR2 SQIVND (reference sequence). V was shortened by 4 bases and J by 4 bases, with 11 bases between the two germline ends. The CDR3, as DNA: TGTGCCAGTAGTAGGGGCGGCGGAAATCAGCCCCAGCATTTT. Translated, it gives CASSRGGGNQPQHF.

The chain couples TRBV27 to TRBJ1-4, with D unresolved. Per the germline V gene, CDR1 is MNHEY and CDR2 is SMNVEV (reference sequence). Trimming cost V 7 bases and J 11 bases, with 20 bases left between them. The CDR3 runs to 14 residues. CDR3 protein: CASTHSGDLLKLFF. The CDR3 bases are TGTGCCAGCACCCATAGCGGGGATCTTTTGAAACTGTTTTTT. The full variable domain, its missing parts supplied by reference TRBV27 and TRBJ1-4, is EAQVTQNPRYLITVTGKKLTVTCSQNMNHEYMSWYRQDPGLGLRQIYYSMNVEVTDKGDVPEGYKVSRKEKRNFPLILESPSPNQTSLYFCASTHSGDLLKLFFGSGTQLSVL.

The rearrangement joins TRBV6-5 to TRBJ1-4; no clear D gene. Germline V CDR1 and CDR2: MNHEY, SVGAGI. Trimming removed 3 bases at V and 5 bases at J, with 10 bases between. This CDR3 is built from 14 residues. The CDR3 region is CASSYTGINEKLFF. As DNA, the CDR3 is TGTGCCAGCAGTTATACCGGGATCAATGAAAAACTGTTTTTT.

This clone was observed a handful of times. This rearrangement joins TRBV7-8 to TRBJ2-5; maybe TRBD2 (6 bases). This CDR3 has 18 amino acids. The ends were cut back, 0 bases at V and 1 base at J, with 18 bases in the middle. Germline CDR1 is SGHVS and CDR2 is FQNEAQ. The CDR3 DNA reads TGTGCCAGCAGCTTAGCGCCCCCGTCCGGCGGGGCCCAAGAGACCCAGTACTTC. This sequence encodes CASSLAPPSGGAQETQYF.

This CDR3 is CASSYGWQGNEQYF. The CDR3 DNA follows: TGTGCCAGCAGTTACGGATGGCAGGGGAACGAGCAGTACTTC. The chain links TRBV6-5 to TRBJ2-7; tentatively, D is TRBD1 (6 bases). The germline V gene has CDR1 MNHEY and CDR2 SVGAGI. CDR3 length: 14 residues. V was trimmed by 2 bases and J by 5 bases, leaving 13 bases between them.

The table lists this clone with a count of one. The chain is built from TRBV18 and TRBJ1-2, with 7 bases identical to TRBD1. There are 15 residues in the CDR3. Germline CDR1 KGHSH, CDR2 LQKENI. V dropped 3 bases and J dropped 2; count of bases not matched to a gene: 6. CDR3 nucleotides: TGTGCCAGCTCACCCACCAGGGGGAAGAACTATGGCTACACCTTC. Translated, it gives CASSPTRGKNYGYTF.

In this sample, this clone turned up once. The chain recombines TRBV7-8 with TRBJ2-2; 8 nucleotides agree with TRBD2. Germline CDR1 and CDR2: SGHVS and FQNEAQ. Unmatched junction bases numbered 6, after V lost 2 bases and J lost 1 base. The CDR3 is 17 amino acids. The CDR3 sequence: CASSLSLAGMNTGELFF. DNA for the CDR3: TGTGCCAGCAGCTTAAGCCTAGCGGGCATGAACACCGGGGAGCTGTTTTTT. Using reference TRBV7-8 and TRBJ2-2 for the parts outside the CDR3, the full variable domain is GAGVSQSPRYKVAKRGQDVALRCDPISGHVSLFWYQQALGQGPEFLTYFQNEAQLDKSGLPSDRFFAERPEGSVSTLKIQRTQQEDSAVYLCASSLSLAGMNTGELFFGEGSRLTVL.

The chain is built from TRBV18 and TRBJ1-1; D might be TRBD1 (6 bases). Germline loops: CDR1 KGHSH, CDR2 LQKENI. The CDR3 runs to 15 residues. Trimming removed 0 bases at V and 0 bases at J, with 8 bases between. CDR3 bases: TGTGCCAGCTCACCACCGGGACACGTGAACACTGAAGCTTTCTTT. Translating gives CASSPPGHVNTEAFF.

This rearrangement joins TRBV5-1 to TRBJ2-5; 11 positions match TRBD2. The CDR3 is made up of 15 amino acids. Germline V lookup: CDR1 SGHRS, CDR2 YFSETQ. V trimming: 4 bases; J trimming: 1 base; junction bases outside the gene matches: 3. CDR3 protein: CASSRGTSGQETQYF. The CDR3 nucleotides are TGCGCCAGCAGCCGAGGGACTAGCGGCCAAGAGACCCAGTACTTC.

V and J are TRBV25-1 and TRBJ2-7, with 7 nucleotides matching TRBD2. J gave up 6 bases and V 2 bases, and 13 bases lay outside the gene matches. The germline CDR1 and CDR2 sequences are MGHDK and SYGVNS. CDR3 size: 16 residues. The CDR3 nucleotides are TGTGCCAGCAGTGAAGCGGGGGACCGCCCTCCGTTCGAGCAGTACTTC. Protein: CASSEAGDRPPFEQYF.

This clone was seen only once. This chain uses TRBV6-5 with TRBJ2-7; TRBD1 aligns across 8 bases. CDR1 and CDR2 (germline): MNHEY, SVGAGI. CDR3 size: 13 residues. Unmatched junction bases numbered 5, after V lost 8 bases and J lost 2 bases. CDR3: CASGWDRTYEQYF. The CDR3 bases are TGTGCCAGCGGGTGGGACAGGACCTACGAGCAGTACTTC.

CDR3 sequence: CASSSSGANKNIQYF. The CDR3 DNA reads as TGTGCCAGCAGTTCTAGCGGGGCTAACAAAAACATTCAGTACTTC. V is TRBV11-1 and J is TRBJ2-4; TRBD2 agrees at 9 bases. The CDR3 has 15 residues. Germline trimming cut 6 bases from V and 3 bases from J; bases unmatched to any gene: 6. The germline CDR1 and CDR2 sequences are SGHAT and FQDESV (reference sequence).

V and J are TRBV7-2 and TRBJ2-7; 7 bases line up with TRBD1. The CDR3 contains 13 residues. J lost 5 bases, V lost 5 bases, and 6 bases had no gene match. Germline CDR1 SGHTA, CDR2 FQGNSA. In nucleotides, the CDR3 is TGTGCCAGCAGCAGACAGGGTAGGGACGAGCAGTACTTC. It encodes CASSRQGRDEQYF.